This T cell receptor (beta chain) was found in a study of OX40 agonist ivuxolimab in advanced cancers. On the study more broadly: Subjects had a mean age of approximately 60 years, with a range of about 23 to 90; almost 85% were male.

TCRdb's table, derived via immunoSEQ multiplex PCR, lists solely in-frame clones and lacks some. This table has 50,000 to 70,000 clones, less than 95% appearing once. Study-wide points: Some patients who did not respond also had low normalized T-cell clonal expansion.

Details on this clone: Its antigen is unknown.

Germline CDR1 reads MNHEY; CDR2 reads SVGAGI. Losses at the gene ends were 8 bases for V and 8 bases for J; bases not matched to a gene: 10. The CDR3 totals 15 residues. Autoimmune disease history or systemic immunosuppression was exclusionary. Blood specimens came from baseline, cycle 4 day 1, and cycle 7 day 1. The rearrangement joins TRBV6-5 to TRBJ2-1; TRBD2 matches at 12 bases. The source was CD4+ or CD8+ T cells sorted from blood, collected in a trial of the OX40 agonist ivuxolimab. The origin of this receptor is an adult with an advanced solid tumor such as melanoma, head and neck, liver or kidney cancer. The CDR3 region is CASGKTSGSTHEQFF. Written as DNA, the CDR3 is TGTGCCAGCGGGAAGACTAGCGGGAGTACCCATGAGCAGTTCTTC.